This T cell receptor (beta chain) was sequenced for a study of blood T cells in healthy people across ages. Trimming at V came to 0 bases and at J to 7 bases, leaving 6 bases not matched to a gene. CDR1 MNHEY and CDR2 SVGAGI come from the germline V gene. The CDR3 has 15 amino acids. This clonotype occurred a few times. A J-beta primer mix and a sample-barcoded 5' primer were used in a second PCR of roughly 6 to 11 cycles. TCRdb reprocessed the 5' RACE reads with MiXCR, giving one entry per CDR3 protein. The sample shows around 1.5 million distinct CDR3 sequences, about 40% of them seen only once. This TCR derives from a woman aged 18-29 years in good health. The chain carries TRBV6-5 and TRBJ2-1; the match to TRBD2 covers 7 bases. The sample was blood. The CDR3 spells CASSYSRGSRNEQFF. The CDR3 DNA sequence: TGTGCCAGCAGTTACTCGCGCGGGAGTCGGAATGAGCAGTTCTTC.